Described below is a single TCR beta chain sequence and its context. The target of this receptor is not known. Base-call qualities are not available, and no considerably larger clone is one nucleotide away. The data derive from a study of blood T cell repertoires in COVID-19 (dated by TCRdb to between 2020 and 2021). With respect to the entire study: Collaborator samples came from the United States, Italy and Spain and covered acute and convalescent phases of COVID-19. The prospective study material was composed of cDNA or gDNA derived from T cells, B-cell-depleted T cells, or PBMCs. The dataset comprised deeply sampled blood TCRbeta repertoires from subjects exposed to, actively infected with, or recovered from COVID-19. The repertoires were made available in a free public database intended to serve as a resource for research on the immune response to SARS-CoV-2. Samples were obtained from the ongoing ImmuneRACE study (first 160 participants) and from 1,254 subjects provided by 6 global collaborators. The sample metadata nearly always contained a de-identified subject ID, COVID-19 status, age in years and sex. Where available, HLA class I and class II types were obtained from metadata supplied by the sample provider rather than from assay-based typing.

TCRbeta CDR3 regions were amplified from genomic DNA by means of the immunoSEQ Assay, a bias-controlled multiplex PCR. The paper's processing steps were these. Within the assay, amplification of reference gene primers was used to estimate how many nucleated cells each sample contained. Sequence reads were collapsed and filtered to measure the absolute abundance of every unique TCRbeta CDR3 rearrangement. For each sample, productive Simpson clonality was calculated as the square root of Simpson's diversity index across productive rearrangements. This is the immuneACCESS table as TCRdb keeps it, with only in-frame sequences that have V and J called. A part of the clones is gone; compared with another copy, unresolved V genes explain less than half, and the rest is unexplained. V and J calls and clone size follow that table, whereas D and trimming were derived from the DNA. The sample has around 67,000 clones on record, about three quarters of them singletons. Together, the top ten hold 35% to 45% of the sample.

The collaborating institutions used their own protocols to collect whole blood in K2EDTA tubes. For TCRbeta analysis, collaborators shipped samples as frozen whole blood, isolated PBMCs, or DNA extracted from either of those sample types. Results and caveats for the whole study, not just this receptor: Clinical and demographic metadata were provided uncurated, with the amount varying by source and participant.

CDR1 is given as SGHRS and CDR2 as YFSETQ, both from the germline V gene. V is shortened by 0 bases, J by 5 bases, and the region joining them spans 17 bases. From cysteine to phenylalanine, the CDR3 is 16 amino acids long. Only the CDR3 portion is preserved as DNA: 48 bases, with reading frame beginning at the first base. The chain joins TRBV5-1 to TRBJ1-1, with a weak D call of TRBD1 (6 bases match). Sample: peripheral blood. The source is a woman in her 70s with acute or convalescent COVID-19. CDR3 reads: CASSLGGQLEGTEAFF. In nucleotides, the sequence is TGCGCCAGCAGCTTGGGAGGACAGCTTGAGGGGACTGAAGCTTTCTTT.